This T cell receptor beta chain was identified during a study of PD-L1 blockade in urothelial cancer. Overall study context: The patients first took atezolizumab in the mid-2010s, receiving 1,200 mg intravenously every 3 weeks. Median blood clonality was around 0.08, with about 80,000 unique TCRs.

TCRdb's table, derived via immunoSEQ multiplex PCR, lists solely in-frame clones and lacks some. In the table there are approximately 100,000 clones, roughly nine tenths of which are singletons. The starting material was PBMCs, obtained around atezolizumab (anti-PD-L1) treatment. The receptor's source is a woman of 80 years or more with urothelial cancer.

The CDR3 DNA reads TGTGCCAGCAGTTTACTCCACAGCTCCTACGAGCAGTACTTC. It codes for CASSLLHSSYEQYF. The chain has TRBV28 and TRBJ2-7, with D hard to call. The V gene lost 2 bases and the J gene lost 0 bases, with 8 bases spanning the gap. The CDR3 is made up of 14 amino acids. Germline lookup yields CDR1 MDHEN and CDR2 SYDVKM.